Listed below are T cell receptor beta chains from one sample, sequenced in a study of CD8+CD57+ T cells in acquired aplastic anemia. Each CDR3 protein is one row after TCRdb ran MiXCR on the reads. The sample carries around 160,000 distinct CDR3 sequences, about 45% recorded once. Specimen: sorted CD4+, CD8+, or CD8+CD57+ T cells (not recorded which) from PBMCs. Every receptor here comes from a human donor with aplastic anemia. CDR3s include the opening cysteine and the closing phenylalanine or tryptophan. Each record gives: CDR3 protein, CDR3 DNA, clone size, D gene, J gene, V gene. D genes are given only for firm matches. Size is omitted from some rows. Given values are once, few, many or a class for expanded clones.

cdr3_aa: CSARLAGYSYEQYF
cdr3_nt: TGCAGTGCTAGACTAGCGGGTTACTCCTACGAGCAGTACTTC
clone_size: .
d_call: TRBD2
j_call: TRBJ2-7
v_call: TRBV20-1

cdr3_aa: CASSRGLQETQYF
cdr3_nt: TGTGCCAGCAGCCGCGGCCTCCAAGAGACCCAGTACTTC
clone_size: .
d_call: .
j_call: TRBJ2-5
v_call: TRBV7-9

cdr3_aa: CASSSPGGKNTEAF
cdr3_nt: TGCGCCAGCAGCTCTCCGGGGGGGAAGAACACTGAAGCTTTC
clone_size: .
d_call: TRBD2
j_call: TRBJ2-6
v_call: TRBV5-1

cdr3_aa: CASSWDREAFF
cdr3_nt: TGTGCCAGCAGCTGGGACAGGGAAGCTTTCTTT
clone_size: .
d_call: TRBD1
j_call: TRBJ1-1
v_call: TRBV7-8

cdr3_aa: CASSEGKVDYQPQHF
cdr3_nt: TGTGCCAGCAGTGAAGGTAAGGTGGACTATCAGCCCCAGCATTTT
clone_size: .
d_call: .
j_call: TRBJ1-5
v_call: TRBV6-1

cdr3_aa: CASSFGQLRNSPLHF
cdr3_nt: TGTGCCAGCAGTTTCGGACAGCTTCGGAATTCACCCCTCCACTTT
clone_size: once
d_call: .
j_call: TRBJ1-6
v_call: TRBV12-3/TRBV12-4

cdr3_aa: CAIRRDKSRETQYF
cdr3_nt: TGTGCCATCAGACGGGACAAGAGCCGAGAGACCCAGTACTTC
clone_size: once
d_call: .
j_call: TRBJ2-5
v_call: TRBV10-3

cdr3_aa: CASGLQGGHEQYF
cdr3_nt: TGTGCTAGTGGTTTACAGGGGGGACACGAGCAGTACTTC
clone_size: many
d_call: TRBD1
j_call: TRBJ2-7
v_call: TRBV12-5

cdr3_aa: CASSAQTGELFF
cdr3_nt: TGTGCCAGCAGCGCTCAGACCGGGGAGCTGTTTTTT
clone_size: .
d_call: .
j_call: TRBJ2-2
v_call: TRBV7-9

cdr3_aa: CASSLLSSYTEAFF
cdr3_nt: TGTGCCAGCAGCTTATTGTCCAGCTACACTGAAGCTTTCTTT
clone_size: many
d_call: .
j_call: TRBJ1-1
v_call: TRBV11-1

cdr3_aa: CATSRGSGDYGYTF
cdr3_nt: TGTGCCACCAGCAGGGGAAGCGGGGACTATGGCTACACCTTC
clone_size: few
d_call: .
j_call: TRBJ1-2
v_call: TRBV15

cdr3_aa: CASSLISGGRAEAFF
cdr3_nt: TGTGCCAGCAGCTTGATTAGCGGGGGTCGGGCTGAAGCTTTCTTT
clone_size: .
d_call: .
j_call: TRBJ1-1
v_call: TRBV5-6

cdr3_aa: CASSLYDPWTGLKETQYF
cdr3_nt: TGTGCCAGCAGCCTATACGACCCTTGGACAGGTTTGAAGGAGACCCAGTACTTC
clone_size: many
d_call: TRBD1
j_call: TRBJ2-5
v_call: TRBV14

cdr3_aa: CASRGTGKETQYF
cdr3_nt: TGTGCCAGCAGAGGGACAGGGAAAGAGACCCAGTACTTC
clone_size: many
d_call: TRBD1
j_call: TRBJ2-5
v_call: TRBV6-1

cdr3_aa: CASRDTGTVYNEQFF
cdr3_nt: TGTGCCAGCAGGGATACCGGGACGGTTTACAATGAGCAGTTCTTC
clone_size: few
d_call: .
j_call: TRBJ2-1
v_call: TRBV2

cdr3_aa: CAVQGLNTEAFF
cdr3_nt: TGTGCCGTACAGGGTCTGAACACTGAAGCTTTCTTT
clone_size: .
d_call: .
j_call: TRBJ1-1
v_call: TRBV24-1

cdr3_aa: CASSLGPYTEAFF
cdr3_nt: TGTGCCAGCAGCTTAGGGCCTTACACTGAAGCTTTCTTT
clone_size: .
d_call: .
j_call: TRBJ1-1
v_call: TRBV7-2

cdr3_aa: CSARASEAGGRETQYF
cdr3_nt: TGCAGTGCTAGGGCCTCCGAGGCGGGGGGGAGGGAGACCCAGTACTTC
clone_size: .
d_call: TRBD2
j_call: TRBJ2-5
v_call: TRBV20-1

cdr3_aa: CATVIRGQFGNQPQHF
cdr3_nt: TGTGCCACCGTGATCAGGGGGCAGTTCGGCAATCAGCCCCAGCATTTT
clone_size: many
d_call: TRBD1
j_call: TRBJ1-5
v_call: TRBV10-3

cdr3_aa: CSGRESGKETQYF
cdr3_nt: TGCAGTGGCCGGGAGAGTGGAAAAGAGACCCAGTACTTC
clone_size: many
d_call: .
j_call: TRBJ2-5
v_call: TRBV20-1

cdr3_aa: CASSPEDNSPLHF
cdr3_nt: TGTGCCAGCAGCCCTGAGGACAATTCACCCCTCCACTTT
clone_size: .
d_call: .
j_call: TRBJ1-6
v_call: TRBV7-3

cdr3_aa: CASSPRTSGRAREQFF
cdr3_nt: TGTGCCAGCAGCCCCCGGACTAGCGGGAGGGCCCGTGAGCAGTTCTTC
clone_size: many
d_call: TRBD2
j_call: TRBJ2-1
v_call: TRBV9

cdr3_aa: CASSLSAGSGTEAFF
cdr3_nt: TGCGCCAGCAGCTTGTCGGCGGGGTCAGGCACTGAAGCTTTCTTT
clone_size: many
d_call: .
j_call: TRBJ1-1
v_call: TRBV5-1

cdr3_aa: CASSPGLWYTEAFF
cdr3_nt: TGTGCCAGCAGCCCCGGTCTGTGGTACACTGAAGCTTTCTTT
clone_size: .
d_call: .
j_call: TRBJ1-1
v_call: TRBV11-1

cdr3_aa: CASSSRTGGNGYTF
cdr3_nt: TGTGCCAGCAGCTCAAGGACAGGGGGCAATGGCTACACCTTC
clone_size: .
d_call: TRBD1
j_call: TRBJ1-2
v_call: TRBV7-9

cdr3_aa: CSAIGQGPDTQYF
cdr3_nt: TGCAGTGCTATCGGACAGGGTCCAGATACGCAGTATTTT
clone_size: .
d_call: TRBD1
j_call: TRBJ2-3
v_call: TRBV20-1

cdr3_aa: CASSRTGEVDEQFF
cdr3_nt: TGTGCCAGCAGCCGGACAGGGGAGGTCGATGAGCAGTTCTTC
clone_size: many
d_call: TRBD1
j_call: TRBJ2-1
v_call: TRBV13

cdr3_aa: CSVSNPPNTEAFF
cdr3_nt: TGCAGCGTCTCTAACCCCCCTAACACTGAAGCTTTCTTT
clone_size: many
d_call: .
j_call: TRBJ1-1
v_call: TRBV29-1

cdr3_aa: CASSRDQEGVGETQYF
cdr3_nt: TGTGCCTCCAGCAGAGATCAGGAAGGGGTGGGAGAGACCCAGTACTTC
clone_size: .
d_call: .
j_call: TRBJ2-5
v_call: TRBV15

cdr3_aa: CASSHRVGGDTQYF
cdr3_nt: TGTGCCAGCAGTCACAGGGTAGGTGGAGATACGCAGTATTTT
clone_size: .
d_call: .
j_call: TRBJ2-3
v_call: TRBV12-3/TRBV12-4

cdr3_aa: CASHSFESGNTIYF
cdr3_nt: TGTGCCAGCCACAGCTTCGAGTCTGGAAACACCATATATTTT
clone_size: .
d_call: .
j_call: TRBJ1-3
v_call: TRBV2

cdr3_aa: CASSQDRFWEQYF
cdr3_nt: TGTGCCAGCAGCCAGGACAGGTTTTGGGAGCAGTACTTC
clone_size: many
d_call: TRBD1
j_call: TRBJ2-7
v_call: TRBV5-6

cdr3_aa: CSASRRYNTEAFF
cdr3_nt: TGCAGTGCTAGCCGCAGGTATAACACTGAAGCTTTCTTT
clone_size: .
d_call: .
j_call: TRBJ1-1
v_call: TRBV20-1

cdr3_aa: CASSGLNSPLHF
cdr3_nt: TGTGCCAGTAGTGGACTAAATTCACCCCTCCACTTT
clone_size: many
d_call: .
j_call: TRBJ1-6
v_call: TRBV19

cdr3_aa: CASSFRFNEQFF
cdr3_nt: TGTGCCAGCAGCTTTCGCTTCAATGAGCAGTTCTTC
clone_size: .
d_call: .
j_call: TRBJ2-1
v_call: TRBV5-4

cdr3_aa: CASSSRGGSTEAFF
cdr3_nt: TGTGCCAGCAGCTCCCGGGGGGGGAGCACTGAAGCTTTCTTT
clone_size: .
d_call: .
j_call: TRBJ1-1
v_call: TRBV7-9

cdr3_aa: CASSQVAIWQYF
cdr3_nt: TGTGCCAGCAGCCAAGTGGCAATATGGCAGTACTTC
clone_size: few
d_call: .
j_call: TRBJ2-7
v_call: TRBV14

cdr3_aa: CASSPGQGAGGTEAFF
cdr3_nt: TGCGCCAGCAGCCCGGGACAGGGGGCAGGGGGGACTGAAGCTTTCTTT
clone_size: .
d_call: TRBD1
j_call: TRBJ1-1
v_call: TRBV5-1

cdr3_aa: CASRQTFNEQFF
cdr3_nt: TGTGCCAGCAGACAGACATTCAATGAGCAGTTCTTC
clone_size: many
d_call: .
j_call: TRBJ2-1
v_call: TRBV7-2

cdr3_aa: CASSSGHLNYGYTF
cdr3_nt: TGTGCCAGCAGTTCGGGACACCTGAACTATGGCTACACCTTC
clone_size: few
d_call: .
j_call: TRBJ1-2
v_call: TRBV6-5

cdr3_aa: CASSLRRERRDHGITF
cdr3_nt: TGTGCCAGTAGTCTCCGAAGGGAGCGCCGAGATCACGGTATCACCTTC
clone_size: many
d_call: .
j_call: TRBJ1-2
v_call: TRBV19

cdr3_aa: CATRADTQYF
cdr3_nt: TGTGCCACCAGGGCAGATACGCAGTATTTT
clone_size: .
d_call: .
j_call: TRBJ2-3
v_call: TRBV19

cdr3_aa: CAGQERTTEAFF
cdr3_nt: TGTGCCGGCCAGGAGCGGACCACTGAAGCTTTCTTT
clone_size: .
d_call: .
j_call: TRBJ1-1
v_call: TRBV2

cdr3_aa: CASSEEVGYGYTF
cdr3_nt: TGTGCCAGCAGTGAGGAAGTGGGCTATGGCTACACCTTC
clone_size: .
d_call: .
j_call: TRBJ1-2
v_call: TRBV2

cdr3_aa: CASNGGGSYEQYF
cdr3_nt: TGTGCCAGCAACGGAGGGGGCAGCTACGAGCAGTACTTC
clone_size: .
d_call: .
j_call: TRBJ2-7
v_call: TRBV2

cdr3_aa: CASSSLGGNYGYTF
cdr3_nt: TGTGCCAGCAGCTCTTTAGGGGGGAACTATGGCTACACCTTC
clone_size: many
d_call: .
j_call: TRBJ1-2
v_call: TRBV7-2

cdr3_aa: CSATGGSANEKLFF
cdr3_nt: TGCAGTGCTACAGGGGGCTCGGCTAATGAAAAACTGTTTTTT
clone_size: .
d_call: TRBD1
j_call: TRBJ1-4
v_call: TRBV20-1

cdr3_aa: CSVGVNSYGYTF
cdr3_nt: TGCAGCGTTGGGGTCAACAGCTATGGCTACACCTTC
clone_size: .
d_call: .
j_call: TRBJ1-2
v_call: TRBV29-1

cdr3_aa: CATSDYRANYGYTF
cdr3_nt: TGTGCCACCAGTGATTATCGAGCCAACTATGGCTACACCTTC
clone_size: .
d_call: .
j_call: TRBJ1-2
v_call: TRBV24-1

cdr3_aa: CASSLRGTSTDTQYF
cdr3_nt: TGTGCCAGCAGCTTAAGGGGGACCTCTACAGATACGCAGTATTTT
clone_size: many
d_call: .
j_call: TRBJ2-3
v_call: TRBV7-9

cdr3_aa: CASSYSFGVTTDTQYF
cdr3_nt: TGTGCCAGCAGTTACTCCTTTGGGGTAACCACAGATACGCAGTATTTT
clone_size: .
d_call: .
j_call: TRBJ2-3
v_call: TRBV6-2/TRBV6-3